This section outlines one TCR beta chain sequence together with its context. The entry originates in a study of shared clonotypes between healthy human individuals. The CDR3 covers 16 residues. Germline V CDR1 and CDR2: SGHTA, FQGNSA. Trimming stripped 5 bases from V and 0 bases from J, with 17 bases between. The naive CD8 population came from CD45RO-negative cells selected for CCR7, without terminally differentiated effector memory CD45RA+ cells. Deep was the level at which the assay was run. Here immunoSEQ multiplex PCR was the method, and the copy in TCRdb shows in-frame clones only, minus some. Seen here are some 2.1 million clones, roughly 93% observed once, and the top ten hold about 1.7%.

This chain uses TRBV7-2 with TRBJ2-7, with D hard to call. Specimen: naive CD8+ T cells from PBMCs. This clonotype was sampled from a man aged 18 to 35 in good health. Some clones in this sample may be carry-over from other donors' samples. CDR3 DNA: TGTGCCAGCAGCGCAACGTTAGTCCTTAGCTCCTACGAGCAGTACTTC. Its protein product is CASSATLVLSSYEQYF.